The 26 T cell receptor beta chains given below trace back to one sample, sequenced in a study of T cells in Graves' hyperthyroidism and ophthalmopathy. Using RNA transcripts as the source, TCR beta CDR3 regions were amplified. An initial round of RT-PCR targeting the TCR CDR3 relied on the HTBI primer set. TCRdb analysed the multiplex PCR reads with MiXCR anew, one entry per CDR3 protein. The sample consists of approximately 400,000 distinct CDR3 sequences, less than 20% of them appearing once. The sequencing input was blood. These receptor sequences come from a woman between 18 and 29 years old with Graves' hyperthyroidism.

This clonotype was counted at least ten times. This sequence joins TRBV24-1 and TRBJ1-2; 9 positions agree with TRBD1. CDR1 and CDR2 from the germline V gene are KGHDR and SFDVKD. V trimming: 4 bases; J trimming: 2 bases; junction bases outside the gene matches: 4. This CDR3 region has 15 residues. For the CDR3, the DNA is TGTGCCACCAGTGAACCGGGACAGGGAAACTATGGCTACACCTTC. Amino acid sequence: CATSEPGQGNYGYTF.

This clonotype has a count of ten or more. The chain uses TRBV7-2 and TRBJ2-5, with TRBD1 matching over 9 bases. The length of the CDR3 is 15 residues. Looked up from germline, CDR1 is SGHTA and CDR2 is FQGNSA. V shed 2 bases and J 5 bases; nucleotides not matched to a gene: 6. CDR3 sequence reads: CASSLPGQGLETQYF. For the CDR3, the DNA is TGTGCCAGCAGCTTACCGGGACAGGGTTTGGAGACCCAGTACTTC.

This clonotype came up many times. This sequence joins TRBV7-9 and TRBJ2-7; TRBD2 agrees at 7 bases. The CDR3 covers 14 residues. Germline lookup yields CDR1 SEHNR and CDR2 FQNEAQ (reference sequence). V was clipped by 1 base and J by 7 bases; unmatched bases: 7. In nucleotides, the CDR3 is TGTGCCAGCAGCTTAGGCCGGGAGGTGAGGGAGCAGTACTTC. Translated: CASSLGREVREQYF.

Ten or more counts support this clonotype. The genes are TRBV3-1 and TRBJ2-2; no definite D call. This CDR3 has 14 amino acids. Germline lookup yields CDR1 LGHDT and CDR2 YNNKEL (reference sequence). The V end was cut by 9 bases, the J end by 0 bases, with 11 bases between. The CDR3 here is CASGRISNTGELFF. In DNA, the CDR3 is TGTGCCAGTGGCCGGATATCGAACACCGGGGAGCTGTTTTTT.

This clonotype has at least ten counts. The rearrangement uses TRBV6-1 and TRBJ2-7, with a tentative D call TRBD2 (6 bases). The CDR3 loop spans 14 amino acids. CDR1 and CDR2 (germline): MNHNS, SASEGT. V was cut by 8 bases and J by 0 bases, with 14 bases left in between. CDR3 loop: CASASGLSSYEQYF. The CDR3 DNA follows: TGTGCCAGCGCAAGCGGGTTGAGCTCCTACGAGCAGTACTTC.

This clonotype was detected ten times or more. The chain links TRBV15 to TRBJ1-5; D gene ambiguous. CDR3 length: 14 residues. The V end lost 1 base, the J end lost 4 bases, and 8 bases lay between the germline ends. From germline, CDR1 is LNHNV and CDR2 YYDKDF (reference sequence). The CDR3 DNA sequence: TGTGCCACCAGCAGAGGAAGCGGAAATCAGCCCCAGCATTTT. It is translated as CATSRGSGNQPQHF.

The chain carries TRBV4-1 and TRBJ2-2, with 8 bases fitting TRBD2. V lost 8 bases and J lost 4; bases outside the gene matches: 3. Germline assignment: CDR1 MGHRA and CDR2 YSYEKL. This CDR3 has 13 amino acids. CDR3 loop: CASLAGGTGELFF. The DNA for the CDR3 is TGCGCCAGCCTCGCGGGGGGCACCGGGGAGCTGTTTTTT.

This clonotype was counted only a few times. V usage is TRBV4-1 and J usage is TRBJ2-7, with D unresolved. From germline, CDR1 is MGHRA and CDR2 YSYEKL. The V and J ends lost 0 bases and 0 bases respectively, with 12 bases between them. This CDR3 region has 16 residues. The CDR3, as DNA: TGCGCCAGCAGCCAAGAAAGAACACCATTCTCCTACGAGCAGTACTTC. It is translated as CASSQERTPFSYEQYF.

There are a few counts of this clonotype. The rearrangement links TRBV4-2 to TRBJ2-1, with D unclear. Germline V gene lookup returns CDR1 LGHNA and CDR2 YNFKEQ. This CDR3 comprises 13 residues. Trimming stripped 0 bases from V and 5 bases from J, with 5 bases between. This CDR3 is CASSQDVDNEQFF. CDR3 in DNA: TGTGCCAGCAGCCAAGACGTTGACAATGAGCAGTTCTTC.

This clonotype has a count of ten or more. The chain joins TRBV13 to TRBJ1-2; perhaps TRBD1 as D (6 bases). The CDR3 is 15 amino acids. CDR1 is PRHDT and CDR2 is FYEKMQ in the germline V gene (reference sequence). V was cut by 3 bases and J by 3 bases, with 14 bases left in between. The CDR3 loop is CASSFRGRWDYGYTF. The CDR3 nucleotides are TGTGCCAGCAGCTTCCGGGGGCGCTGGGACTATGGCTACACCTTC.

This clonotype was detected ten times or more. This rearrangement joins TRBV11-2 to TRBJ2-1; tentative D call: TRBD2 (6 bases). Trimming took 1 base from V and 15 from J, leaving 13 bases between them. Germline loops: CDR1 SGHAT, CDR2 FQNNGV. This CDR3 is built from 12 residues. CDR3 DNA: TGTGCCAGCAGCTTAGCAGGGACTCCCCCGTTCTTC. This encodes CASSLAGTPPFF. Based on the CDR3 plus reference TRBV11-2 and TRBJ2-1, the full variable domain is EAGVAQSPRYKIIEKRQSVAFWCNPISGHATLYWYQQILGQGPKLLIQFQNNGVVDDSQLPKDRFSAERLKGVDSTLKIQPAKLEDSAVYLCASSLAGTPPFFGPGTRLTVL.

The chain has TRBV2 and TRBJ2-3; TRBD1 aligns across 9 bases. V lost 6 bases to trimming and J lost 4 bases; unmatched junction nucleotides: 8. The CDR3 runs 15 residues. The germline V gene encodes CDR1 SNHLY and CDR2 FYNNEI. The CDR3, as DNA: TGTGCCAGCAGGCGGGACAGGGAACGGGCAGATACGCAGTATTTT. Translating it yields CASRRDRERADTQYF.

This clonotype appeared many times. V usage is TRBV11-2 and J usage is TRBJ2-1; the match to TRBD1 covers 10 bases. The germline V gene encodes CDR1 SGHAT and CDR2 FQNNGV. CDR3 length: 15 residues. Trimming at V came to 6 bases and at J to 4 bases, leaving 6 bases not matched to a gene. In DNA form, the CDR3 reads TGTGCCAGCAGACCGACAGGGGGCCTGTACAATGAGCAGTTCTTC. It codes for CASRPTGGLYNEQFF. The whole variable domain, remainder taken from reference TRBV11-2 and TRBJ2-1, is EAGVAQSPRYKIIEKRQSVAFWCNPISGHATLYWYQQILGQGPKLLIQFQNNGVVDDSQLPKDRFSAERLKGVDSTLKIQPAKLEDSAVYLCASRPTGGLYNEQFFGPGTRLTVL.

This clonotype came up many times. CDR3 sequence reads: CASSVEENTEAFF. For the CDR3, the DNA is TGTGCCAGCAGCGTAGAAGAGAACACTGAAGCTTTCTTT. This chain uses TRBV9 with TRBJ1-1; D gene unclear. The V end was cut by 0 bases, the J end by 1 base, with 4 bases between. In germline, CDR1 is SGDLS, CDR2 YYNGEE. This CDR3 spans 13 amino acids.

There are many counts of this clonotype. This sequence joins TRBV3-1 and TRBJ2-1; 7 nucleotides align to TRBD1. The CDR3 consists of 17 residues. The J segment lost 2 bases and the V segment lost 4 bases, leaving 11 bases of the junction unmatched. CDR1 and CDR2 from the germline V gene are LGHDT and YNNKEL (reference sequence). As DNA, the CDR3 is TGTGCCAGCAGCCGCCTCGTAGTGGGACAGACCTACAATGAGCAGTTCTTC. Translation gives CASSRLVVGQTYNEQFF.

This clonotype was counted a few times. This clone may be a read error of a much larger clone one base away. The chain employs TRBV20-1 and TRBJ2-3; 7 nucleotides agree with TRBD2. Per the germline V gene, CDR1 is DFQATT and CDR2 is SNEGSKA (reference sequence). V trimming: 6 bases; J trimming: 6 bases; junction bases outside the gene matches: 12. CDR3 length: 14 amino acids. CDR3 residues: CSAGLAVFMDTQYF. CDR3 in DNA: TGCAGTGCCGGGCTAGCGGTGTTCATGGATACGCAGTATTTT.

With respect to this clonotype: This clone may be a read error of a much larger clone one base away. The rearrangement uses TRBV12-3 or TRBV12-4 and TRBJ2-3; 8 positions match TRBD2. The CDR3 sequence is 14 residues long. The CDR3 protein is CAGRSTSGTDTQYF. DNA for the CDR3: TGTGCCGGCAGGTCGACTAGCGGCACAGATACGCAGTATTTT.

This clonotype was recorded at least ten times. The gene calls are TRBV12-3 or TRBV12-4 and TRBJ2-5; D not certain. V lost 7 bases and J lost 2, with 14 bases in between. The CDR3 runs to 14 residues. CDR3 region: CASTVGGRQETQYF. CDR3 coding DNA: TGTGCCAGCACCGTGGGCGGACGTCAAGAGACCCAGTACTTC.

This clonotype was recorded many times. This rearrangement joins TRBV5-1 to TRBJ2-7, with TRBD2 matching 11 bases. With 2 bases clipped from V and 1 base from J, the junction kept 20 bases outside the gene matches. Per the germline V gene, CDR1 is SGHRS and CDR2 is YFSETQ. This CDR3 contains 21 residues. The CDR3 nucleotides read TGCGCCAGCAGCTTTGGCGCGCCTGGGACTAGCGGCGAACATTCTTCCTACGAGCAGTACTTC. Residues: CASSFGAPGTSGEHSSYEQYF.

This chain joins TRBV2 and TRBJ2-1; no clear D. V was clipped by 1 base and J by 8 bases, with 9 bases between them. The CDR3 contains 13 residues. CDR1 and CDR2 from the germline V gene are SNHLY and FYNNEI. The CDR3 region is CASSEEIVHEQFF. For the CDR3, the DNA is TGTGCCAGCAGTGAAGAGATCGTCCATGAGCAGTTCTTC. The full variable domain, completed using reference TRBV2 and TRBJ2-1, is EPEVTQTPSHQVTQMGQEVILRCVPISNHLYFYWYRQILGQKVEFLVSFYNNEISEKSEIFDDQFSVERPDGSNFTLKIRSTKLEDSAMYFCASSEEIVHEQFFGPGTRLTVL.

The rearrangement links TRBV19 to TRBJ1-1, with D uncertain. CDR1 is LNHDA, CDR2 SQIVND, per germline (reference sequence). This CDR3 has 14 amino acids. V was clipped by 5 bases and J by 1 base, with 11 bases between them. CDR3 loop: CASSLSGKNTEAFF. CDR3 nucleotide sequence: TGTGCCAGTAGTCTGTCGGGGAAGAACACTGAAGCTTTCTTT. The full variable domain, completed using reference TRBV19 and TRBJ1-1, is DGGITQSPKYLFRKEGQNVTLSCEQNLNHDAMYWYRQDPGQGLRLIYYSQIVNDFQKGDIAEGYSVSREKKESFPLTVTSAQKNPTAFYLCASSLSGKNTEAFFGQGTRLTVV.

This clonotype was seen at least ten times. The genes are TRBV2 and TRBJ2-7; D remains unclear. Trimming left V 6 bases short and J 3 bases short, with 12 bases between. There are 13 residues in the CDR3. Germline V gene lookup returns CDR1 SNHLY and CDR2 FYNNEI. DNA of the CDR3: TGTGCCAGCAGAATGGGCAGAATCTACGAGCAGTACTTC. Translated: CASRMGRIYEQYF. Complete variable domain (other parts from reference TRBV2 and TRBJ2-7): EPEVTQTPSHQVTQMGQEVILRCVPISNHLYFYWYRQILGQKVEFLVSFYNNEISEKSEIFDDQFSVERPDGSNFTLKIRSTKLEDSAMYFCASRMGRIYEQYFGPGTRLTVT.

At least ten counts were recorded for this clonotype. CDR3 DNA sequence: TGTGCCAGCAGTCTACAGGGTTCGGCTCAGCCCCAGCATTTT. It specifies CASSLQGSAQPQHF. The chain joins TRBV12-3 or TRBV12-4 to TRBJ1-5; tentative D call: TRBD1 (6 bases). This CDR3 has 14 amino acids. V dropped 5 bases and J dropped 6 bases, with 14 bases sitting between them.

This clonotype was seen many times. V gene TRBV7-9 combines with J gene TRBJ2-5, with D maybe TRBD1 (6 bases). The CDR3 is 12 residues long. V was trimmed by 5 bases and J by 5 bases, leaving 9 bases between them. Germline CDR1 reads SEHNR; CDR2 reads FQNEAQ (reference sequence). CDR3 bases: TGTGCCAGCAGCCAGAGGGGGGAGACCCAGTACTTC. It yields the protein CASSQRGETQYF.

This clonotype was seen ten or more times. This chain's CDR3 is CASSRRQRSYGYTF. CDR3 DNA sequence: TGTGCCAGCAGCCGCAGACAGAGGTCCTATGGCTACACCTTC. The chain recombines TRBV3-1 with TRBJ1-2, with D possibly being TRBD1 (5 bases). The CDR3 is made up of 14 amino acids. Per the germline V gene, CDR1 is LGHDT and CDR2 is YNNKEL (reference sequence). The V end was cut by 4 bases, the J end by 4 bases, with 13 bases between.

This clonotype was seen repeatedly, ten times or more. The chain recombines TRBV12-5 with TRBJ2-7, with 8 positions matching TRBD2. This CDR3 contains 16 residues. J gave up 5 bases and V 2 bases, and 11 bases lay outside the gene matches. Germline V gene data show CDR1 as LGHNT and CDR2 as FRNRAP. The CDR3 bases are TGTGCTAGTGGTTTGCCAACCGGGACTAGGGGAGACGAGCAGTACTTC. Protein product: CASGLPTGTRGDEQYF.